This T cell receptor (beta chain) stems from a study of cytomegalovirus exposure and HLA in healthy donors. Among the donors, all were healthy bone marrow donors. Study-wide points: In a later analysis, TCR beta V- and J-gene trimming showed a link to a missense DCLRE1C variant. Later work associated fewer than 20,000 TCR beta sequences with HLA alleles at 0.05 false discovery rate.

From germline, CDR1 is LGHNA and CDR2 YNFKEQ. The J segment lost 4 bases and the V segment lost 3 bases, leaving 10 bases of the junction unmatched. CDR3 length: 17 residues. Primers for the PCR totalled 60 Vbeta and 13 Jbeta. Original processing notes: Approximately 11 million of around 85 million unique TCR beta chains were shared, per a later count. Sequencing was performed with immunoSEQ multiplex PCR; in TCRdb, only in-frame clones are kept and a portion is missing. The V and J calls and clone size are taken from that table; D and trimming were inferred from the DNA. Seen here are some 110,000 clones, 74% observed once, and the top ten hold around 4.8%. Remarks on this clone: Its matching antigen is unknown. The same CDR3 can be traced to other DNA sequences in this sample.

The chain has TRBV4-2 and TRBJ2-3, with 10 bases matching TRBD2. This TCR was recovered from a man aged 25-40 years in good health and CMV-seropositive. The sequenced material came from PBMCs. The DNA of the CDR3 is TGTGCCAGCAGCCAGGCTAATGGAGCGGGGGGGCCAGATACGCAGTATTTT. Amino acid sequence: CASSQANGAGGPDTQYF.